These 32 T cell receptor beta chains came from one sample sequenced in a study of T cells expressing NK-cell markers. Reanalyzing the 5' RACE reads, TCRdb keeps one entry per CDR3 protein, without DNA. The clone table shows about 380,000 distinct CDR3 sequences, with the ten largest holding roughly 5.5%. Material: blood T cells: a sorted CD56 or NKG2C T cell subset, CD4+ or CD8+ T cells, or bulk PBMC T cells (not recorded which). Every receptor here comes from a man aged 18-70 years in good health.

J is TRBJ2-1 and V is TRBV6-2 or TRBV6-3; TCRdb indicates TRBD2, and absent DNA this call remains unverified. The CDR3 sequence is 15 residues long. CDR1 and CDR2 from the germline V gene are MNHEY and SVGEGT. This CDR3 reads CASSRTPGLGNEQFF.

CDR3 residues: CASSGMGPSYGYTF. V and J are TRBV4-1 and TRBJ1-2; TCRdb returns TRBD1, unconfirmable since there is no DNA. The CDR3 extends over 14 amino acids. Germline V gives CDR1 MGHRA, CDR2 YSYEKL.

The J gene is TRBJ2-3, the V gene TRBV5-1. CDR3 size: 16 residues. CDR1 and CDR2 from the germline V gene are SGHRS and YFSETQ. CDR3 region: CASSLARGAGHSTQYF.

The chain couples TRBV11-2 to TRBJ2-5; absent DNA, TCRdb's TRBD2 call cannot be checked. Germline CDR1 is SGHAT and CDR2 is FQNNGV. The CDR3 sequence is 14 residues long. The CDR3 loop reads CASSPGTSGGPGYF.

This chain links TRBV6-5 with TRBJ1-1; TCRdb selects TRBD1, and the lack of DNA leaves this call unchecked. Germline loops: CDR1 MNHEY, CDR2 SVGAGI. The CDR3 has 16 residues. The CDR3 sequence is CASSYGGHRRNTEAFF.

The V gene is TRBV20-1, the J gene TRBJ2-1; TCRdb proposes TRBD1, but this gene call is untestable without DNA. CDR1 is DFQATT and CDR2 is SNEGSKA in the germline V gene (reference sequence). The CDR3 is made up of 15 amino acids. The CDR3 sequence: CSAPETNDRPNEQFF.

The rearrangement links TRBV29-1 to TRBJ2-7; TCRdb selects TRBD2, and the lack of DNA leaves this call unchecked. Germline loops: CDR1 SQVTM, CDR2 ANQGSEA. The CDR3 is 12 residues long. The CDR3 loop reads CSVRAGRNEQYF.

The chain recombines TRBV15 with TRBJ2-1; TCRdb names TRBD2, which stays unverified in the absence of DNA. The CDR3 runs to 14 residues. CDR1 LNHNV and CDR2 YYDKDF come from the germline V gene (reference sequence). The CDR3 loop is CATQLAGANNEQFF.

CDR3 loop: CATSRGTLPGNTIYF. This chain uses TRBV15 with TRBJ1-3. The germline gives CDR1 LNHNV, CDR2 YYDKDF (reference sequence). The CDR3 consists of 15 residues. Drawing the rest from reference TRBV15 and TRBJ1-3, the complete variable domain is DAMVIQNPRYQVTQFGKPVTLSCSQTLNHNVMYWYQQKSSQAPKLLFHYYDKDFNNEADTPDNFQSRRPNTSFCFLDIRSPGLGDTAMYLCATSRGTLPGNTIYFGEGSWLTVV.

V is TRBV20-1 and J is TRBJ2-3. Germline CDR1 is DFQATT and CDR2 is SNEGSKA (reference sequence). The CDR3 totals 11 residues. The CDR3 here is CSAQRGDTQYF.

The gene calls are TRBV19 and TRBJ2-3; the TCRdb call, TRBD2, lacks DNA for checking. Per germline, CDR1 LNHDA and CDR2 SQIVND (reference sequence). CDR3 length: 16 amino acids. The CDR3 reads CASSTNAGGSTDTQYF.

V usage is TRBV12-3 or TRBV12-4 and J usage is TRBJ1-3; TCRdb's D call of TRBD1 is untestable without DNA. This CDR3 region has 15 residues. The CDR3 loop is CASTPRGQSGNTIYF.

V is TRBV7-2 and J is TRBJ2-5; TCRdb calls TRBD1, which cannot be checked without DNA. This CDR3 comprises 15 residues. Germline CDR1 SGHTA, CDR2 FQGNSA. The CDR3 sequence: CASSLQQGSGETQYF.

This chain joins TRBV5-4 and TRBJ1-4; TCRdb's D call, TRBD1, is unchecked because there is no DNA. Germline CDR1 SGHNT, CDR2 YYREEE (reference sequence). This CDR3 is 15 amino acids long. CDR3 residues: CASKRDRSTNEKLFF.

The CDR3 reads CASSRRQGWTNTEAFF. This sequence joins TRBV11-1 and TRBJ1-1; the TCRdb D gene call, TRBD1, has no DNA to confirm it. The CDR3 is 16 amino acids. CDR1 is SGHAT, CDR2 FQDESV, per germline (reference sequence).

The chain has TRBV4-2 and TRBJ2-3; no DNA is available, so the TRBD2 call from TCRdb remains unchecked. The CDR3 is 17 amino acids. Germline V gene sequence: CDR1 LGHNA, CDR2 YNFKEQ. CDR3 protein: CASSQQAAGGITDTQYF.

This chain uses TRBV6-2 or TRBV6-3 with TRBJ2-7; TCRdb names TRBD1, which stays unverified in the absence of DNA. Germline V gene lookup returns CDR1 MNHEY and CDR2 SVGEGT. CDR3 size: 13 residues. CDR3 amino acids: CASSQDRAREQYF.

This chain joins TRBV20-1 and TRBJ1-3. The V gene's germline CDR1 is DFQATT and CDR2 SNEGSKA (reference sequence). There are 13 residues in the CDR3. The CDR3 sequence is CSANPGSGNTIYF.

The chain links TRBV7-8 to TRBJ1-2; TCRdb returns TRBD1, unconfirmable since there is no DNA. This CDR3 comprises 15 residues. Per the germline V gene, CDR1 is SGHVS and CDR2 is FQNEAQ. CDR3 in amino acids: CASSQGTAGARGYTF.

The genes are TRBV20-1 and TRBJ2-7; TCRdb selects TRBD1, and the lack of DNA leaves this call unchecked. Germline-derived CDR1 and CDR2 are DFQATT and SNEGSKA (reference sequence). The CDR3 has 13 residues. The CDR3: CSVHPGHLYEQYF.

The rearrangement links TRBV25-1 to TRBJ2-2; the D call of TRBD1 rests on TCRdb alone, since no DNA is present to check it. The CDR3 extends over 15 amino acids. Germline V lookup: CDR1 MGHDK, CDR2 SYGVNS. CDR3 residues: CASSVVSPRTGELFF.

The chain links TRBV12-3 or TRBV12-4 to TRBJ2-5; TCRdb proposes TRBD2, but this gene call is untestable without DNA. The CDR3 spans 14 residues. This chain's CDR3 is CASSWGGDGETQYF.

The chain recombines TRBV6-2 or TRBV6-3 with TRBJ1-4; the TCRdb call, TRBD1, lacks DNA for checking. The CDR3 contains 22 residues. Germline-derived CDR1 and CDR2 are MNHEY and SVGEGT. CDR3 amino acids: CASSYSGTFGRDTRATNEKLFF.

This chain joins TRBV20-1 and TRBJ2-1; TCRdb gives TRBD2 as the D gene, but with no DNA this cannot be confirmed. Per the germline V gene, CDR1 is DFQATT and CDR2 is SNEGSKA (reference sequence). There are 16 residues in the CDR3. This CDR3 reads CSAQMRSSGGYNEQFF.

V is TRBV15 and J is TRBJ2-2. The length of the CDR3 is 14 residues. Germline CDR1 reads LNHNV; CDR2 reads YYDKDF (reference sequence). The CDR3 spells CATSASGNTGELFF.

The CDR3 protein is CASSLAGLAGLGDTQYF. This chain joins TRBV7-2 and TRBJ2-3; lacking DNA, the TRBD2 call made by TCRdb goes unchecked. Per the germline V gene, CDR1 is SGHTA and CDR2 is FQGNSA. The CDR3 contains 17 residues.

V gene TRBV28 combines with J gene TRBJ2-1; TCRdb's D call of TRBD2 is untestable without DNA. The CDR3 sequence is 16 residues long. The germline V gene has CDR1 MDHEN and CDR2 SYDVKM. The CDR3 loop reads CASRISGTRGYNEQFF.

The chain links TRBV24-1 to TRBJ2-2; TCRdb outputs TRBD2, but without DNA this stays unchecked. CDR1 is KGHDR and CDR2 is SFDVKD in the germline V gene. The CDR3 is made up of 14 amino acids. CDR3 loop: CATSAGYGAGELFF.

This chain connects TRBV6-1 to TRBJ1-5; TCRdb calls TRBD1, which cannot be checked without DNA. This CDR3 has 15 residues. The germline gives CDR1 MNHNS, CDR2 SASEGT. CDR3 region: CASGPGGYSNQPQHF.

V usage is TRBV11-2 and J usage is TRBJ2-5; without DNA, the TCRdb call of TRBD1 cannot be checked. CDR1 and CDR2 from the germline V gene are SGHAT and FQNNGV. The CDR3 sequence is 15 residues long. This chain's CDR3 is CASSLGQGVKETQYF.

The rearrangement links TRBV12-3 or TRBV12-4 to TRBJ1-4; checking the TCRdb D call of TRBD1 is not possible without DNA. The CDR3 extends over 15 amino acids. The CDR3 protein is CASSLTGLTNEKLFF.

The chain uses TRBV7-3 and TRBJ2-5; TCRdb designates TRBD2, a call that cannot be tested without DNA. From germline, CDR1 is SGHTA and CDR2 FQGTGA. CDR3 length: 16 amino acids. CDR3 amino acids: CASSKTSGGARETQYF.